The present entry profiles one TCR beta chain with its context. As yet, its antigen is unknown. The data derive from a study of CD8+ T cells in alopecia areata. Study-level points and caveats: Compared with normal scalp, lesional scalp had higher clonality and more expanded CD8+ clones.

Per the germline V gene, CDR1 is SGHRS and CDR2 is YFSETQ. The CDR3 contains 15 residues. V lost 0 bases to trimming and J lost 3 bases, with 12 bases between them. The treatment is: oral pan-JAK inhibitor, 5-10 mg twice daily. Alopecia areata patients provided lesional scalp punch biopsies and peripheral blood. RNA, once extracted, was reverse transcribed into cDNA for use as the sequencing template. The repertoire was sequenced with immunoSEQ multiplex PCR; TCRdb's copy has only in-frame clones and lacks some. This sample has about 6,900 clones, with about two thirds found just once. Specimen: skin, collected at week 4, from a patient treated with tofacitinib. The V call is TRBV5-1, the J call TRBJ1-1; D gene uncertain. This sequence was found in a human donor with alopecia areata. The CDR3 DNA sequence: TGCGCCAGCAGCTTGGACCCCGGCAGGTACACTGAAGCTTTCTTT. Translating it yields CASSLDPGRYTEAFF.